This record covers a single T cell receptor beta chain. J lost 1 base, V lost 5 bases, and 5 bases had no gene match. Germline assignment: CDR1 MDHEN and CDR2 SYDVKM. This CDR3 is built from 15 residues. The sample originates from a study of blood T cell repertoires in COVID-19. Assay: immunoSEQ multiplex PCR; the TCRdb copy retains only in-frame clones and omits some. This table holds around 220,000 clones, 75% to 95% found once. Sequencing used PBMCs or T cells enriched from blood (not recorded which). The chain is built from TRBV28 and TRBJ1-5, with 7 bases fitting TRBD1. The source of this sequence is a woman aged 18-29 years who had recovered from COVID-19. The CDR3, as DNA: TGTGCCAGCAGTCAGGGGGTGGGGAGCAATCAGCCCCAGCATTTT. This codes for CASSQGVGSNQPQHF.